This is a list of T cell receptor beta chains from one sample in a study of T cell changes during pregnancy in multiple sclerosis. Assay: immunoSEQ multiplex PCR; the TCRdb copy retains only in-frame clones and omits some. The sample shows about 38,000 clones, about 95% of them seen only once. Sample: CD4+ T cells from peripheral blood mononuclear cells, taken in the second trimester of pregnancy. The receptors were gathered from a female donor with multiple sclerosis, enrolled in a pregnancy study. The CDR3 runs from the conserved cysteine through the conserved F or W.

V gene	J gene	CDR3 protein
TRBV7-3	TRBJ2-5	CASSPGLAQTQYF
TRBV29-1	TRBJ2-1	CSVVGQGSSYNEQFF
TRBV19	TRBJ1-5	CASSNPPTINQPQHF
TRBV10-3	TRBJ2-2	CAISDVGPPTGELFF
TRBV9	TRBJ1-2	CASSLTRGDYGYTF
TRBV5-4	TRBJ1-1	CASSLASGGGEAFF
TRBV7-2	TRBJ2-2	CASSSSLAGELFF
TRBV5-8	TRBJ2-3	CASSFWIAGDTQYF
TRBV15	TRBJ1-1	CATSRDNRWRERTEAFF
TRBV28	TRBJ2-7	CASSLTGGFDEQYF
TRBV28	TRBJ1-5	CASSSPAGIGNQPQHF
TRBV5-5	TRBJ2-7	CASSLGLLSSYEQYF
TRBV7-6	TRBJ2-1	CASSLFGHQGGNEQFF
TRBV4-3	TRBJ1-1	CASSQPGQKNTEAFF
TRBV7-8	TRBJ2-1	CASSLEGRVGEQFF
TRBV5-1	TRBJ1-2	CASSSPTRDRRSYGYTF